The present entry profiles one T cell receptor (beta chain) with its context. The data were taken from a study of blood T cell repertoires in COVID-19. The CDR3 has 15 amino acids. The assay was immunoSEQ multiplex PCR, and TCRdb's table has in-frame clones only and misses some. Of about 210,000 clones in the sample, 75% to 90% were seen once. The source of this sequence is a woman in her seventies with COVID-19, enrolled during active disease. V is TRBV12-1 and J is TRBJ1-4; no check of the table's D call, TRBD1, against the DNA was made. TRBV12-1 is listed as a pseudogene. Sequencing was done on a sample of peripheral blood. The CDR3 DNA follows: TGTGCCAGCAGCGGAGAGACAGGGGGAGATGAAAAACTGTTTTTT. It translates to CASSGETGGDEKLFF.